This T cell receptor beta chain was recorded in a study of cytomegalovirus exposure and HLA in healthy donors. Here immunoSEQ multiplex PCR was the method, and the copy in TCRdb shows in-frame clones only, minus some. The table lists about 360,000 clones, approximately 90% of them singletons. With 3 bases clipped from V and 4 bases from J, the junction kept 4 bases outside the gene matches. The CDR3 covers 14 residues. Per germline, CDR1 MDHEN and CDR2 SYDVKM. V gene TRBV28 combines with J gene TRBJ2-5; 8 bases line up with TRBD2. Sequenced sample: PBMCs. The sequence was obtained from a young woman in good health and CMV-seronegative. The CDR3: CASSLPGRGETQYF. Written as DNA, the CDR3 is TGTGCCAGCAGTTTGCCCGGGAGGGGAGAGACCCAGTACTTC.